The source of this TCR beta chain is a study of radiotherapy plus CTLA-4 blockade in lung cancer (dated by TCRdb to 2016 to 2019). For the wider study: Among enrolled patients, roughly 18% had an objective response and 31% reached disease control. Study-level results and caveats: TCR clones derived from tumors expanded in peripheral blood after treatment with radiotherapy and ipilimumab. The strongest predictors of response were reported to be early dynamic shifts in blood T cell clones along with a rise in serum interferon-beta following radiation.

For this clone: Its antigen target is currently unknown. Nothing much larger sits one base from this clone, and base qualities are not available.

V is pared back by 6 bases and J by 7 bases, with 16 bases lying between the germline termini. Reading from cysteine to phenylalanine, the CDR3 counts 12 amino acids. Kept here is only the CDR3 DNA, which spans 36 bases and is read in frame from base 1. Looking up the germline V gene yields CDR1 SQVTM and CDR2 ANQGSEA. Preparation of the library involved the immunoSEQ multiplex PCR assay. Entries here come from immuneACCESS through TCRdb and include only in-frame sequences with V and J called. Some clones fail to appear in such tables; in the studies checked, an unresolved V gene covers under half of the shortfall, and the cause of the remainder is unknown. Within this sample are 60,000 to 85,000 clones, with more than 85% of them counted one time only. Jointly, the top ten make up around 1% of the sample. The study tested focal radiation therapy combined with CTLA-4 blockade (ipilimumab) in patients with chemo-refractory metastatic non-small-cell lung cancer.

The chain links TRBV29-1 with TRBJ2-7; tentative D gene TRBD2, with 6 bases matching. This sample comprised peripheral blood, obtained from a patient treated with radiotherapy plus ipilimumab. The sequence was obtained from a human donor with non-small cell lung cancer who had stable disease on radiotherapy plus ipilimumab. The CDR3 has the sequence CSVRGRGMEQYF. DNA sequence: TGCAGCGTCCGGGGTCGGGGGATGGAGCAGTACTTC.